This TCR beta chain is from a study of blood T cell repertoires in COVID-19. In the source study's methods: Amplified reference gene primers provided the basis for estimating nucleated cell counts. This table comes from immunoSEQ multiplex PCR, and its TCRdb copy is limited to in-frame clones, with some not included. The V and J calls and clone size are taken from that table; D and trimming were inferred from the DNA. The sample lists under 350,000 clones, 65% to 90% occurring once. Trimming took off 1 base at V and 1 base at J, with 4 bases between the two ends. The CDR3 contains 14 residues. Germline CDR1 and CDR2: SGHTA and FQGNSA. Individuals drawn from approximately 26 US areas were about 18 to 90 years old. Cohorts were determined from participant-reported clinical history.

The rearrangement links TRBV7-2 to TRBJ2-2; unclear D gene. The TCR sequence derives from a woman in her thirties or forties with acute COVID-19. Sequenced material: PBMCs or T cells enriched from blood (not recorded which). The CDR3 nucleotides are TGTGCCAGCAGCTTAGGCAGGAACACCGGGGAGCTGTTTTTT. As protein: CASSLGRNTGELFF. The full variable domain, in which reference TRBV7-2 and TRBJ2-2 provide the parts outside the CDR3, is GAGVSQSPSNKVTEKGKDVELRCDPISGHTALYWYRQSLGQGLEFLIYFQGNSAPDKSGLPSDRFSAERTGGSVSTLTIQRTQQEDSAVYLCASSLGRNTGELFFGEGSRLTVL.